These T cell receptor beta chains were read from a single sample in a study of cytomegalovirus exposure and HLA in healthy donors. Repertoires were generated with immunoSEQ multiplex PCR, while TCRdb's copy carries only in-frame clones and drops some. This table holds 100,000 or so clones, roughly 15% found once. The sequenced sample consisted of PBMCs. The receptors originated from a female donor in good health and CMV-seronegative. CDR3s include the opening cysteine and the closing phenylalanine or tryptophan. Fields, in order: clone size, V gene, D gene, J gene, CDR3 protein, CDR3 DNA. The D gene is left open where the match is weak. Size values are once, few and many counts, or a class for expanded clones, and some rows have none.

>few|TRBV6-1|.|TRBJ1-1
CASTELVTEAFF
TGTGCCAGCACGGAGTTGGTCACTGAAGCTTTCTTT
>.|TRBV25-1|.|TRBJ1-5
CASSGLGSNQPQHF
TGTGCCAGCAGTGGGCTTGGTAGCAATCAGCCCCAGCATTTT
>few|TRBV6-5|TRBD2|TRBJ2-2
CASNPTTSATGELFF
TGTGCCAGCAACCCTACGACTAGCGCCACCGGGGAGCTGTTTTTT
>.|TRBV19|.|TRBJ1-5
CASARGSNQPQHF
TGTGCCAGCGCCAGGGGTTCCAATCAGCCCCAGCATTTT
>.|TRBV28|.|TRBJ1-5
CASSLEIGGNQPQHF
TGTGCCAGCAGTTTAGAAATAGGGGGCAATCAGCCCCAGCATTTT
>few|TRBV4-3|TRBD1|TRBJ1-5
CASSQGQGGNQPQHF
TGCGCCAGCAGCCAAGGTCAGGGGGGCAATCAGCCCCAGCATTTT
>few|TRBV7-9|TRBD1|TRBJ1-2
CASSLTGARGYTF
TGTGCCAGCAGCTTAACAGGGGCGCGGGGCTACACCTTC
>.|TRBV19|TRBD1|TRBJ1-3
CASSTPGQGDSGNTIYF
TGTGCCAGTAGTACCCCGGGACAGGGGGACTCTGGAAACACCATATATTTT
>few|TRBV7-3|.|TRBJ2-3
CASSLGRDTQYF
TGTGCCAGCAGCTTAGGTAGAGATACGCAGTATTTT
>few|TRBV19|TRBD2|TRBJ2-5
CASSIVSGRALETQYF
TGTGCCAGTAGTATCGTGAGCGGGAGGGCCCTAGAGACCCAGTACTTC
>few|TRBV29-1|TRBD1|TRBJ1-2
CSARTGVPYGYTF
TGCAGCGCCCGGACAGGGGTCCCCTATGGCTACACCTTC
>.|TRBV28|TRBD1|TRBJ2-7
CASSPPRDRGLYEQYF
TGTGCCAGCAGTCCCCCCCGGGACAGGGGGCTCTACGAGCAGTACTTC
>.|TRBV5-6|.|TRBJ1-3
CASSLDPEGNTIYF
TGTGCCAGCAGCTTGGATCCAGAAGGAAACACCATATATTTT
>.|TRBV19|TRBD1|TRBJ1-5
CASKLGTVNQPQHF
TGTGCCAGCAAGTTAGGGACAGTCAATCAGCCCCAGCATTTT
>.|TRBV29-1|TRBD1|TRBJ1-3
CSVTDRAGGNTIYF
TGCAGCGTAACGGACAGGGCGGGTGGAAACACCATATATTTT
>.|TRBV27|.|TRBJ2-7
CASSSPRDTTYEQYF
TGTGCCAGCAGTTCCCCCCGGGACACTACCTACGAGCAGTACTTC
>few|TRBV9|.|TRBJ1-2
CASSVEAWAHINYGYTF
TGTGCCAGCAGCGTAGAGGCGTGGGCACACATTAACTATGGCTACACCTTC
>few|TRBV10-3|.|TRBJ1-5
CAILYSNQPQHF
TGTGCCATCCTCTATAGCAATCAGCCCCAGCATTTT
>.|TRBV15|.|TRBJ1-2
CATSRETANNYGYTF
TGTGCCACCAGCAGAGAGACAGCGAACAACTATGGCTACACCTTC
>.|TRBV20-1|.|TRBJ1-1
CSASGNTEAFF
TGCAGTGCATCGGGGAACACTGAAGCTTTCTTT
>few|TRBV2|TRBD2|TRBJ2-3
CASRRERGGGTDTQYF
TGTGCCAGCCGGCGGGAGAGGGGTGGTGGCACAGATACGCAGTATTTT
>.|TRBV2|TRBD1|TRBJ1-2
CAIGTGGDYGYTF
TGTGCCATTGGGACAGGGGGCGACTATGGCTACACCTTC
>.|TRBV6-5|.|TRBJ2-7
CASSYRFAGRDEQYF
TGTGCCAGCAGTTACCGTTTCGCGGGCCGTGACGAGCAGTACTTC
>few|TRBV5-1|TRBD1|TRBJ1-4
CASSRGDREDEKLFF
TGCGCCAGCAGCCGGGGGGACAGGGAGGATGAAAAACTGTTTTTT
>.|TRBV29-1|.|TRBJ1-1
CSVEVQANTEAFF
TGCAGCGTTGAGGTACAGGCGAACACTGAAGCTTTCTTT
>.|TRBV28|TRBD2|TRBJ2-7
CASSRLAGVLDYEQYF
TGTGCCAGCAGTCGACTAGCGGGAGTTTTAGACTACGAGCAGTACTTC
>few|TRBV29-1|.|TRBJ1-2
CSVEDEDRNYGYTF
TGCAGCGTTGAAGATGAGGACAGAAACTATGGCTACACCTTC
>.|TRBV28|.|TRBJ2-7
CASSFQRTSYEQYF
TGTGCCAGCAGTTTCCAGCGTACCTCCTACGAGCAGTACTTC
>.|TRBV6-5|.|TRBJ1-2
CASSPRQGGYTF
TGTGCCAGCAGCCCCAGACAAGGCGGCTACACCTTC
>few|TRBV7-2|.|TRBJ2-3
CASSLGPGETDTQYF
TGTGCCAGCAGCTTGGGCCCGGGGGAAACAGATACGCAGTATTTT
>few|TRBV2|.|TRBJ2-3
CASSDRDSLTDTQYF
TGTGCCAGCAGTGATCGGGACTCACTAACAGATACGCAGTATTTT
>few|TRBV30|TRBD2|TRBJ2-5
CASRGRGGRLPTQYF
TGTGCCTCCAGGGGCCGGGGGGGCCGCCTACCGACCCAGTACTTC
>few|TRBV5-1|TRBD2|TRBJ2-5
CASSWTSKETQYF
TGCGCCAGCAGCTGGACTAGCAAAGAGACCCAGTACTTC
>.|TRBV11-1|TRBD1|TRBJ1-4
CASSSASGQSSATNEKLFF
TGTGCCAGCAGCTCCGCCTCGGGACAGAGCTCTGCAACTAATGAAAAACTGTTTTTT
>.|TRBV27|TRBD2|TRBJ2-7
CASSPRTSGRAGEQYF
TGTGCCAGCAGTCCTAGGACTAGCGGGAGGGCCGGTGAGCAGTACTTC
>few|TRBV6-6|TRBD2|TRBJ2-2
CASKTTSGGDTGELFF
TGTGCCAGCAAGACGACTAGCGGGGGTGACACCGGGGAGCTGTTTTTT
>many|TRBV2|TRBD1|TRBJ1-2
CASSLQGRYGYTF
TGTGCCAGCAGTCTACAGGGGAGGTATGGCTACACCTTC
>.|TRBV5-1|.|TRBJ1-1
CASSLAWPNTEAFF
TGCGCCAGCAGCTTGGCCTGGCCGAACACTGAAGCTTTCTTT
>.|TRBV28|TRBD1|TRBJ1-4
CASSFAGQGEKLFF
TGTGCCAGCAGTTTCGCGGGACAGGGTGAAAAACTGTTTTTT
>few|TRBV7-6|TRBD1|TRBJ1-4
CASSPKKTGPGEKLFF
TGTGCCAGCAGCCCCAAGAAGACAGGGCCTGGGGAAAAACTGTTTTTT
>few|TRBV5-1|.|TRBJ1-3
CASSLADSWNSGNTIYF
TGCGCCAGCAGCTTGGCGGACAGTTGGAACTCTGGAAACACCATATATTTT
>few|TRBV7-9|.|TRBJ2-5
CASSVWSGAQETQYF
TGTGCCAGCAGCGTCTGGTCAGGTGCTCAAGAGACCCAGTACTTC